This entry describes one TCR beta chain. Its antigen remains unknown. This specimen comes from a study of metastatic and nonmetastatic thyroid tumors. Study details: The comparison covered peripheral blood and tumor or nodule tissue in malignant and benign thyroid patients. Study-level points and caveats: Significantly higher TCR beta diversity was reportedly seen in malignant thyroid tumors than benign nodules, in blood and tumor.

With 4 bases removed from V and 1 base from J, the gap between germline ends came to 11 bases. Germline V gene sequence: CDR1 DFQATT, CDR2 SNEGSKA (reference sequence). The CDR3 has 14 residues. No treatment had been given to any patient before thyroid surgery. Original handling: A papillary thyroid cancer distant-metastasis classifier was built from CDR3 differences across clinicopathological groups. Using MiXCR, TCRdb re-called clones from the PCR reads. TCRdb's processing, not the authors' own work, is the source of the V and J calls. This table has tens of thousands of clones, less than 25% appearing once.

The chain is built from TRBV20-1 and TRBJ1-3; tentatively, D is TRBD1 (6 bases). Sequenced material: blood. The clonotype originates from a female donor with papillary thyroid cancer or a benign thyroid nodule (not recorded which). Some clones in this sample may be carry-over from other donors' samples. CDR3 in DNA: TGCAGTGCTAATGCACAGGGATCTGGAAACACCATATATTTT. Amino acids: CSANAQGSGNTIYF.